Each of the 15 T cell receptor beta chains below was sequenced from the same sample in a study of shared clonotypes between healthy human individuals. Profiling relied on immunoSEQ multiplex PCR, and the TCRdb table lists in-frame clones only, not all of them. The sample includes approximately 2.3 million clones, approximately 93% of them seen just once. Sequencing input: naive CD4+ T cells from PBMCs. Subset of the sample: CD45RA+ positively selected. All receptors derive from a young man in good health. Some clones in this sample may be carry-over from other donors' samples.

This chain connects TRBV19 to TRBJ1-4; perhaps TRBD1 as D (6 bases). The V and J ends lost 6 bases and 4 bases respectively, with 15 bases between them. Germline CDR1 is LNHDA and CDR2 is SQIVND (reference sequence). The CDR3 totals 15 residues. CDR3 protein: CASRNQQGFNEKLFF. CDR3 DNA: TGTGCCAGTAGGAACCAACAGGGTTTTAATGAAAAACTGTTTTTT.

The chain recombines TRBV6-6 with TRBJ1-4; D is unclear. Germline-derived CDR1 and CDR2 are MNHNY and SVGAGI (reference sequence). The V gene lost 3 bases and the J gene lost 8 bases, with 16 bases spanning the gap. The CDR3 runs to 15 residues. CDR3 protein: CASSYFRTEEEKLFF. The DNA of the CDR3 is TGTGCCAGCAGTTATTTCCGGACGGAAGAGGAAAAACTGTTTTTT.

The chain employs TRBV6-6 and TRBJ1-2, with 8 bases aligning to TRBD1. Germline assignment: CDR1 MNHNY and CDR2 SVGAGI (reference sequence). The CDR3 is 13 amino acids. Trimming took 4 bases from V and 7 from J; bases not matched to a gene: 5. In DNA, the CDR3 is TGTGCCAGCAGTTTTCTCGGACAGGGTGGCTACACCTTC. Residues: CASSFLGQGGYTF.

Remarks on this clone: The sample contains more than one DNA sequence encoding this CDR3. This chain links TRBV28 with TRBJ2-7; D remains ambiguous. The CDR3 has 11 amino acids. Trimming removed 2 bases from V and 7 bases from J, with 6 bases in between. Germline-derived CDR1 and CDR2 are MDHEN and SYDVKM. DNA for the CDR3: TGTGCCAGCAGTTTAATAGGGGAGCAGTACTTC. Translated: CASSLIGEQYF. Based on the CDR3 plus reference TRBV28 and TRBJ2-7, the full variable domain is DVKVTQSSRYLVKRTGEKVFLECVQDMDHENMFWYRQDPGLGLRLIYFSYDVKMKEKGDIPEGYSVSREKKERFSLILESASTNQTSMYLCASSLIGEQYFGPGTRLTVT.

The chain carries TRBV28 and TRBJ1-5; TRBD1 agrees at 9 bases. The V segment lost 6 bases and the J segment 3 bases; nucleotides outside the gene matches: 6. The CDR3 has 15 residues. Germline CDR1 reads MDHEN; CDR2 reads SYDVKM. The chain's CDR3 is CASSPRTGVNQPQHF. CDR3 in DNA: TGTGCCAGCAGCCCACGGACAGGGGTCAATCAGCCCCAGCATTTT.

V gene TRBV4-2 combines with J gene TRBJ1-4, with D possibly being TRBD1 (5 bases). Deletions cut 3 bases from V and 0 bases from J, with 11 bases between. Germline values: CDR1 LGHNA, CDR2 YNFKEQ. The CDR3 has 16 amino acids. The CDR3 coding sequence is TGTGCCAGCAGCCATGCGACAGCCGCAACTAATGAAAAACTGTTTTTT. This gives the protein CASSHATAATNEKLFF.

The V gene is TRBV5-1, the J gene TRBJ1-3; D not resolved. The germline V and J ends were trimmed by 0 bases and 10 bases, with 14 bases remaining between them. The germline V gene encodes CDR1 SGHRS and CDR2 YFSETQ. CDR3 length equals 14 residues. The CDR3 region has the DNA TGCGCCAGCAGCTTGGACAGATTGGCTGGAACCATATATTTT. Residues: CASSLDRLAGTIYF.

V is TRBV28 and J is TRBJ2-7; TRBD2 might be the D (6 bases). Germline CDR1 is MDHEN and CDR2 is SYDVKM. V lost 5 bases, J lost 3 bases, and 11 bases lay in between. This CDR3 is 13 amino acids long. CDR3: CASSPGTFYEQYF. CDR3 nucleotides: TGTGCCAGCAGTCCGGGGACTTTCTACGAGCAGTACTTC.

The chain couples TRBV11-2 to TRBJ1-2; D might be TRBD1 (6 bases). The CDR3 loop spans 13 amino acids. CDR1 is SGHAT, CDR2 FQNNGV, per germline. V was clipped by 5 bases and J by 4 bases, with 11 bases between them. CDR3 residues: CASSGQGSYGYTF. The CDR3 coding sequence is TGTGCCAGCAGCGGGCAGGGGAGCTATGGCTACACCTTC. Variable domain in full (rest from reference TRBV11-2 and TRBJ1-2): EAGVAQSPRYKIIEKRQSVAFWCNPISGHATLYWYQQILGQGPKLLIQFQNNGVVDDSQLPKDRFSAERLKGVDSTLKIQPAKLEDSAVYLCASSGQGSYGYTFGSGTRLTVV.

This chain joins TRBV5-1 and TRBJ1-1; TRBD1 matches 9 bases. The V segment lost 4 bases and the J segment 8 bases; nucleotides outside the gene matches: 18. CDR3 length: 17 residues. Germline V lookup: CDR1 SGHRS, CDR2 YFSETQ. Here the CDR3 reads CASSPPGTGRVGAEAFF. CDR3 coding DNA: TGCGCCAGCAGCCCTCCCGGGACAGGGCGGGTGGGAGCCGAAGCTTTCTTT.

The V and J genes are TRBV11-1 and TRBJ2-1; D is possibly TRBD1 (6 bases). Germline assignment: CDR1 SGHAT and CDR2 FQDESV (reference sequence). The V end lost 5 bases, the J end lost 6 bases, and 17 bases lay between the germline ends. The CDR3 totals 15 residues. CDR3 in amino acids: CASSNRGQATNEQFF. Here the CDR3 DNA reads TGTGCCAGCAGCAACCGGGGACAAGCAACCAATGAGCAGTTCTTC.

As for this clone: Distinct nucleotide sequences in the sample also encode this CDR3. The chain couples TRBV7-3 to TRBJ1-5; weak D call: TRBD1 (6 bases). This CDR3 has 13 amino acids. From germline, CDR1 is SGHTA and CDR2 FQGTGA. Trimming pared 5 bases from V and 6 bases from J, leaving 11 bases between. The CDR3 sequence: CASSLKGGQPQHF. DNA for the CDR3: TGTGCCAGCAGCCTGAAGGGGGGTCAGCCCCAGCATTTT.

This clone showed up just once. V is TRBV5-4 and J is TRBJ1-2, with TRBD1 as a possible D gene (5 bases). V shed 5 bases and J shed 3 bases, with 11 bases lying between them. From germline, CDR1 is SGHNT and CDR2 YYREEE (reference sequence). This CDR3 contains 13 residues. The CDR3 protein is CASRKQDHYGYTF. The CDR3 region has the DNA TGTGCCAGCAGGAAACAGGACCACTATGGCTACACCTTC.

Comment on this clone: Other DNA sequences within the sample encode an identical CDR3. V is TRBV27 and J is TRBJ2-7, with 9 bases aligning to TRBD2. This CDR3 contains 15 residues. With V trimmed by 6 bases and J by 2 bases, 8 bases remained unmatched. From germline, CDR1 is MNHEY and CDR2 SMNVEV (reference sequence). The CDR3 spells CASSIRAGGPYEQYF. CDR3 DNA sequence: TGTGCCAGCAGCATCCGGGCGGGAGGGCCCTACGAGCAGTACTTC.

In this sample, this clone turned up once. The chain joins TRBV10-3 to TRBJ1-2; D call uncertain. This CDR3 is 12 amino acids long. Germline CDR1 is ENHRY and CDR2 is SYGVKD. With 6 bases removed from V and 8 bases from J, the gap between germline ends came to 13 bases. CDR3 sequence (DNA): TGTGCCATCAGCCCCGGGTTGTCAGGCTACACCTTC. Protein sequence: CAISPGLSGYTF.